Shown below are 24 T cell receptor beta chains from a single sample sequenced in a study of Tregs in tolerant kidney transplant recipients. The table came from immunoSEQ multiplex PCR; TCRdb's copy has only in-frame clones and leaves some out. The data show under 85,000 clones, about 89% seen once. Sequenced here: CD4+ T cells from blood, sampled before the transplant. These TCRs come from a human donor who received a combined kidney and bone marrow transplant.

V gene TRBV27 combines with J gene TRBJ2-7; tentative D call: TRBD2 (6 bases). V lost 6 bases and J lost 4, with 16 bases in between. CDR1 is MNHEY, CDR2 SMNVEV, per germline (reference sequence). This CDR3 is 14 amino acids long. CDR3 sequence (DNA): TGTGCCAGCAGGTCGTTGCGGGGCGGTTACGAGCAGTACTTC. Residues: CASRSLRGGYEQYF.

This chain uses TRBV7-9 with TRBJ1-1; TRBD1 agrees at 10 bases. The germline V gene has CDR1 SEHNR and CDR2 FQNEAQ (reference sequence). V gave up 5 bases and J gave up 3 bases; unmatched junction bases: 18. The CDR3 has 19 amino acids. The CDR3 DNA reads TGTGCCAGCAGCCTAACCCTGACAGGGGGCTTGGGAGGCGACACTGAAGCTTTCTTT. Encoded protein: CASSLTLTGGLGGDTEAFF.

This chain joins TRBV10-1 and TRBJ2-1; 12 bases map to TRBD2. The V segment lost 4 bases and the J segment 4 bases; nucleotides outside the gene matches: 8. Looked up from germline, CDR1 is WNHNN and CDR2 is SYGVQD (reference sequence). The CDR3 totals 17 residues. CDR3 residues: CASSGIGLAGKYNEQFF. CDR3 sequence (DNA): TGCGCCAGCAGTGGGATTGGACTAGCGGGGAAATACAATGAGCAGTTCTTC.

The chain has TRBV28 and TRBJ1-5; D perhaps matches TRBD1 (5 bases). Germline CDR1 and CDR2: MDHEN and SYDVKM. The CDR3 is made up of 17 amino acids. V was trimmed by 2 bases and J by 0 bases, leaving 14 bases between them. The CDR3 sequence: CASSLPIAGYSNQPQHF. CDR3 nucleotide sequence: TGTGCCAGCAGTTTACCTATCGCAGGGTATAGCAATCAGCCCCAGCATTTT.

This chain connects TRBV27 to TRBJ1-5, with a weak D call TRBD1 (6 bases). Germline CDR1 MNHEY, CDR2 SMNVEV (reference sequence). The CDR3 runs to 14 residues. Trimming took 3 bases from V and 4 from J, leaving 10 bases between them. CDR3 sequence reads: CASSFWGRNQPQHF. The CDR3 coding sequence is TGTGCCAGCAGTTTTTGGGGGCGAAATCAGCCCCAGCATTTT.

This rearrangement joins TRBV28 to TRBJ2-7; 9 positions agree with TRBD1. Germline CDR1 and CDR2: MDHEN and SYDVKM. The CDR3 has 20 residues. The junction had 18 bases not matched to a gene; V was cut back by 2 bases and J by 1 base. CDR3 bases: TGTGCCAGCAGTTTAGCGGGGACAGGGAGGGGGAGCGGACTGTCCTACGAGCAGTACTTC. Translation gives CASSLAGTGRGSGLSYEQYF.

The chain has TRBV29-1 and TRBJ2-2; 7 bases match TRBD1. Germline CDR1 and CDR2: SQVTM and ANQGSEA. Trimming removed 4 bases from V and 4 bases from J; junction bases left unmatched: 6. The CDR3 has 14 residues. CDR3 nucleotide sequence: TGCAGCGTTGGACAGGGATCGGGCACCGGGGAGCTGTTTTTT. Translation gives CSVGQGSGTGELFF.

This clone was counted a single time. The chain links TRBV2 to TRBJ2-2; weak D call: TRBD2 (5 bases). The V gene's germline CDR1 is SNHLY and CDR2 FYNNEI. The CDR3 is 18 amino acids. Deletions cut 1 base from V and 5 bases from J, with 20 bases between. CDR3 residues: CASSEELGRVEGTGELFF. CDR3 DNA: TGTGCCAGCAGTGAAGAACTAGGACGTGTTGAGGGAACCGGGGAGCTGTTTTTT.

A note on this clone: Relative to the germline gene, one junction end is altered; a read error may explain this. The genes are TRBV7-7 and TRBJ2-5; 8 bases are shared with TRBD1. The CDR3 is 14 residues long. Germline values: CDR1 SSHAT, CDR2 FNYEAQ (reference sequence). Here the CDR3 DNA reads TGTGCTAGCAGCTACGGGACAGGCGGAGAGACCCAGTACTTC. It translates to CASSYGTGGETQYF.

V is TRBV6-5 and J is TRBJ2-7, with a weak D call TRBD1 (5 bases). CDR3 length: 14 residues. V was pared by 2 bases and J by 3 bases, with 11 bases between. CDR1 is MNHEY, CDR2 SVGAGI, per germline. CDR3 in amino acids: CASSYADSSYEQYF. As DNA, the CDR3 is TGTGCCAGCAGTTACGCTGACAGTAGCTACGAGCAGTACTTC.

The chain joins TRBV5-5 to TRBJ2-1, with TRBD2 identical over 16 bases. The germline gives CDR1 SGHKS, CDR2 YYEKEE (reference sequence). The junction had 10 bases not matched to a gene; V was cut back by 1 base and J by 15 bases. The CDR3 covers 16 residues. CDR3 coding DNA: TGTGCCAGCAGCTTGTTTACCGGGACTAGCGGGAGGGCGGGGTTCTTC. It encodes CASSLFTGTSGRAGFF.

The chain employs TRBV28 and TRBJ1-5; a weak D match, TRBD1 (6 bases). This CDR3 region has 13 residues. Between the trimmed V and J ends, which lost 6 bases and 0 bases, there was a span of 6 bases. CDR1 is MDHEN and CDR2 is SYDVKM in the germline V gene. The DNA for the CDR3 is TGTGCCAGCAGGGGGGCTAGCAATCAGCCCCAGCATTTT. Residues: CASRGASNQPQHF.

The chain combines TRBV5-3 with TRBJ2-2; 8 nucleotides agree with TRBD1. TRBV5-3 is assigned to the ORF class and has an uncertain function. CDR3 size: 16 residues. Trimming at V came to 7 bases and at J to 6 bases, leaving 14 bases not matched to a gene. The CDR3 nucleotides are TGTGCCAGACGCCGAGACAGGGGCTATCCTGCCGGGGAGCTGTTTTTT. Protein: CARRRDRGYPAGELFF.

The chain recombines TRBV5-1 with TRBJ2-5; D not resolved. The CDR3 length is 13 residues. The germline V gene has CDR1 SGHRS and CDR2 YFSETQ. The V and J ends lost 2 bases and 5 bases respectively, with 10 bases between them. CDR3 amino acids: CASSFGSKETQYF. In DNA form, the CDR3 reads TGCGCCAGCAGCTTCGGGTCCAAGGAGACCCAGTACTTC.

This rearrangement joins TRBV5-1 to TRBJ2-3; 8 nucleotides match TRBD2. Germline-derived CDR1 and CDR2 are SGHRS and YFSETQ. V lost 4 bases and J lost 3; bases outside the gene matches: 7. The CDR3 has 15 amino acids. Here the CDR3 reads CASSKGLESTDTQYF. The CDR3 nucleotides read TGCGCCAGCAGCAAGGGACTAGAGTCTACAGATACGCAGTATTTT. Looking up the rest from reference TRBV5-1 and TRBJ2-3 gives the full variable domain: KAGVTQTPRYLIKTRGQQVTLSCSPISGHRSVSWYQQTPGQGLQFLFEYFSETQRNKGNFPGRFSGRQFSNSRSEMNVSTLELGDSALYLCASSKGLESTDTQYFGPGTRLTVL.

The chain has TRBV4-2 and TRBJ1-4, with unresolved D. The ends were cut back, 2 bases at V and 8 bases at J, with 15 bases in the middle. The V gene's germline CDR1 is LGHNA and CDR2 YNFKEQ. CDR3 length equals 15 residues. As DNA, the CDR3 is TGTGCCAGCAGCCAAATGGGAGCCCCCGGGGAAAAACTGTTTTTT. Translation: CASSQMGAPGEKLFF.

The chain couples TRBV9 to TRBJ2-1; 12 bases fit TRBD2. The CDR3 has 16 residues. The germline V gene encodes CDR1 SGDLS and CDR2 YYNGEE. The ends lost 0 bases at V and 5 bases at J; junction bases unmatched: 3. CDR3 in amino acids: CASSVAASGRDNEQFF. The CDR3 coding sequence is TGTGCCAGCAGCGTAGCTGCTAGCGGGAGGGACAATGAGCAGTTCTTC.

This sequence joins TRBV20-1 and TRBJ1-1; TRBD1 matches 7 bases. CDR1 is DFQATT and CDR2 is SNEGSKA in the germline V gene (reference sequence). The CDR3 is made up of 11 amino acids. CDR3 DNA sequence: TGCAGAGTTCTCCAGGGGGAAGAAGCTTTCTTT. Translating it yields CRVLQGEEAFF.

V usage is TRBV19 and J usage is TRBJ2-5, with 7 bases identical to TRBD1. This CDR3 has 13 amino acids. V lost 1 base and J lost 7; bases outside the gene matches: 3. Germline V gives CDR1 LNHDA, CDR2 SQIVND (reference sequence). This CDR3 reads CASSIGQGGTQYF. For the CDR3, the DNA is TGTGCCAGTAGTATAGGACAGGGCGGGACCCAGTACTTC.

The table lists this clone with a count of one. This sequence joins TRBV4-1 and TRBJ2-1; TRBD2 aligns across 7 bases. In germline, CDR1 is MGHRA, CDR2 YSYEKL. The CDR3 runs to 16 residues. V dropped 0 bases and J dropped 0; count of bases not matched to a gene: 2. CDR3 residues: CASSQDERDSYNEQFF. Written as DNA, the CDR3 is TGCGCCAGCAGCCAAGATGAGCGGGACTCCTACAATGAGCAGTTCTTC.

The chain uses TRBV2 and TRBJ2-1; D perhaps matches TRBD1 (6 bases). Germline V gene lookup returns CDR1 SNHLY and CDR2 FYNNEI. The CDR3 loop spans 13 amino acids. V was pared by 5 bases and J by 5 bases, with 10 bases between. The CDR3 here is CASSFDRNNEQFF. The CDR3 nucleotides read TGTGCCAGCAGTTTCGACAGGAACAATGAGCAGTTCTTC.

The J gene is TRBJ2-1, the V gene TRBV18; TRBD2 matches 8 bases. There are 18 residues in the CDR3. The V gene's germline CDR1 is KGHSH and CDR2 LQKENI. V was clipped by 1 base and J by 2 bases; unmatched bases: 10. CDR3 loop: CASSPQRAGAGAYNEQFF. The CDR3 DNA follows: TGTGCCAGCTCACCACAGCGGGCAGGAGCGGGGGCCTACAATGAGCAGTTCTTC.

V and J are TRBV25-1 and TRBJ2-7; 9 positions agree with TRBD2. CDR3 length equals 17 residues. Germline-derived CDR1 and CDR2 are MGHDK and SYGVNS. V gave up 1 base and J gave up 2 bases; unmatched junction bases: 9. CDR3 bases: TGTGCCAGCAGTGAATGGGGACTAGCTGATGTAACCTACGAGCAGTACTTC. Protein product: CASSEWGLADVTYEQYF.

V and J are TRBV4-3 and TRBJ1-1; 8 bases are shared with TRBD1. CDR3 size: 15 residues. J gave up 6 bases and V 2 bases, and 8 bases lay outside the gene matches. Germline CDR1 and CDR2: LGHNA and YSLEER. CDR3 loop: CASSQQPGGASEAFF. As DNA, the CDR3 is TGCGCCAGCAGCCAACAACCAGGGGGCGCCTCTGAAGCTTTCTTT.